These 26 T cell receptor beta chains were sequenced from one sample in a study of identical twins. TCRdb re-called the 5' RACE reads through MiXCR, storing one row per CDR3 protein. Here the sample spans under 300,000 distinct CDR3 sequences, about 8% being singletons. The sample was also linked to a second study, of yellow fever vaccine responses in identical twins.

Sequenced material: CD8+ T cells sorted from blood. All receptors come from a woman between 18 and 29 years old in good health.

There are many counts of this clonotype. The DNA of the CDR3 is TGTGCCAGCAGCGGTGCGAACACTGAAGCTTTCTTT. Its protein product is CASSGANTEAFF. This chain links TRBV9 with TRBJ1-1; D gene unclear. CDR3 length equals 12 residues. Trimming took off 3 bases at V and 1 base at J, with 4 bases between the two ends. CDR1 and CDR2 from the germline V gene are SGDLS and YYNGEE.

There are a few counts of this clonotype. The V and J genes are TRBV27 and TRBJ1-1; D unclear. Germline loops: CDR1 MNHEY, CDR2 SMNVEV (reference sequence). The CDR3 runs to 20 residues. V shed 0 bases and J shed 3 bases, with 26 bases lying between them. The CDR3 DNA reads as TGTGCCAGCAGTTTATCGTTGGTTTTTTCGAGTAACCCCTCGGACACTGAAGCTTTCTTT. Protein product: CASSLSLVFSSNPSDTEAFF.

This clonotype appeared a few times. The chain combines TRBV7-9 with TRBJ2-1; 14 bases map to TRBD2. V lost 10 bases, J lost 9 bases, and 2 bases stayed unmatched. The length of the CDR3 is 12 residues. CDR1 SEHNR and CDR2 FQNEAQ come from the germline V gene (reference sequence). CDR3 protein: CAIGTSGSEQFF. The CDR3 DNA follows: TGTGCCATCGGGACTAGCGGGAGTGAGCAGTTCTTC.

This clonotype was observed many times. The chain carries TRBV7-9 and TRBJ2-4; D is unresolved. This CDR3 region has 16 residues. V was clipped by 1 base and J by 3 bases, with 13 bases between them. The germline CDR1 and CDR2 sequences are SEHNR and FQNEAQ (reference sequence). The CDR3: CASSLGAVYDKNIQYF. The CDR3 region has the DNA TGTGCCAGCAGCTTAGGGGCGGTCTATGACAAAAACATTCAGTACTTC. The complete variable domain, with remaining parts taken from reference TRBV7-9 and TRBJ2-4, reads DTGVSQNPRHKITKRGQNVTFRCDPISEHNRLYWYRQTLGQGPEFLTYFQNEAQLEKSRLLSDRFSAERPKGSFSTLEIQRTEQGDSAMYLCASSLGAVYDKNIQYFGAGTRLSVL.

In this sample, this clonotype turned up a few times. The V gene is TRBV12-5, the J gene TRBJ2-1, with 8 bases that match TRBD1. Germline CDR1 LGHNT, CDR2 FRNRAP. V lost 6 bases to trimming and J lost 3 bases; unmatched junction nucleotides: 7. The CDR3 has 15 residues. CDR3 nucleotide sequence: TGTGCTAGTGGCGGACCAGGACAGGGCTACAATGAGCAGTTCTTC. It is translated as CASGGPGQGYNEQFF. Full variable domain (remainder filled in from reference TRBV12-5 and TRBJ2-1): DARVTQTPRHKVTEMGQEVTMRCQPILGHNTVFWYRQTMMQGLELLAYFRNRAPLDDSGMPKDRFSAEMPDATLATLKIQPSEPRDSAVYFCASGGPGQGYNEQFFGPGTRLTVL.

This clonotype was seen more than once but under ten times. The gene calls are TRBV5-4 and TRBJ2-7; TRBD1 matches 9 bases. This CDR3 contains 19 residues. The V segment lost 0 bases and the J segment 4 bases; nucleotides outside the gene matches: 17. Germline assignment: CDR1 SGHNT and CDR2 YYREEE (reference sequence). This chain's CDR3 is CASSLAGLGTGGLIYEQYF. In nucleotides, the CDR3 is TGTGCCAGCAGCTTGGCCGGGTTGGGTACAGGGGGCCTAATATACGAGCAGTACTTC.

The chain recombines TRBV27 with TRBJ2-2; D not certain. The CDR3 length is 13 residues. In germline, CDR1 is MNHEY, CDR2 SMNVEV (reference sequence). V shed 5 bases and J shed 3 bases, with 7 bases lying between them. The CDR3 coding sequence is TGTGCCAGCAGTGTCATAGACACCGGGGAGCTGTTTTTT. Translated: CASSVIDTGELFF.

The rearrangement joins TRBV29-1 to TRBJ1-4; no firm D call. CDR3 size: 12 residues. The V end lost 1 base, the J end lost 3 bases, and 3 bases lay between the germline ends. CDR1 is SQVTM and CDR2 is ANQGSEA in the germline V gene. CDR3 bases: TGCAGCGTTGAAGTGGCTAATGAAAAACTGTTTTTT. Amino acids: CSVEVANEKLFF.

This clonotype has a handful of counts. This chain uses TRBV3-1 with TRBJ2-3; D ambiguous. The CDR3 has 12 residues. Germline V CDR1 and CDR2: LGHDT, YNNKEL (reference sequence). The V end lost 8 bases, the J end lost 2 bases, and 8 bases lay between the germline ends. This CDR3 reads CASEENTDTQYF. For the CDR3, the DNA is TGTGCCAGCGAGGAGAACACAGATACGCAGTATTTT.

DNA for the CDR3: TGTGCCAGCAGCCCGAAGACAGGCACGTCGGAGACCCAGTACTTC. It is translated as CASSPKTGTSETQYF. The chain has TRBV3-1 and TRBJ2-5; possibly TRBD1 for D (6 bases). V lost 4 bases to trimming and J lost 5 bases, with 17 bases between them. The CDR3 totals 15 residues. CDR1 is LGHDT and CDR2 is YNNKEL in the germline V gene (reference sequence).

This clonotype was seen a few times. The gene calls are TRBV4-1 and TRBJ2-1, with 7 bases lining up with TRBD2. Germline assignment: CDR1 MGHRA and CDR2 YSYEKL. This CDR3 has 15 amino acids. V lost 2 bases, J lost 5 bases, and 6 bases stayed unmatched. The CDR3, as DNA: TGCGCCAGCAGCCAAACCGCGGGGGACCACAATGAGCAGTTCTTC. Its protein is CASSQTAGDHNEQFF.

This clonotype was seen at least ten times. V and J are TRBV7-9 and TRBJ2-1, with 9 bases matching TRBD1. The germline V gene has CDR1 SEHNR and CDR2 FQNEAQ (reference sequence). CDR3 length equals 17 residues. V shed 5 bases and J 4 bases; nucleotides not matched to a gene: 12. DNA of the CDR3: TGTGCCAGCAGCCCAGGACAGGGGCCCCCCCCTTACAATGAGCAGTTCTTC. It specifies CASSPGQGPPPYNEQFF.

In its sample, this clonotype was seen once. The chain carries TRBV18 and TRBJ2-3, with a tentative D call TRBD2 (6 bases). V lost 5 bases and J lost 2, with 14 bases in between. The CDR3 is 15 amino acids. Germline-derived CDR1 and CDR2 are KGHSH and LQKENI. CDR3 region: CASSVGGEDTDTQYF. As DNA, the CDR3 is TGTGCCAGCTCAGTGGGAGGAGAAGACACAGATACGCAGTATTTT.

The CDR3 is CATSDLGGGDTGELFF. As DNA, the CDR3 is TGTGCCACCAGTGATTTAGGCGGGGGTGACACCGGGGAGCTGTTTTTT. The chain uses TRBV24-1 and TRBJ2-2; 7 bases agree with TRBD2. J lost 3 bases, V lost 1 base, and 4 bases had no gene match. Germline V lookup: CDR1 KGHDR, CDR2 SFDVKD. This CDR3 region has 16 residues.

This clonotype was detected only a few times. The chain employs TRBV7-9 and TRBJ1-5; maybe TRBD1 (5 bases). Germline V lookup: CDR1 SEHNR, CDR2 FQNEAQ (reference sequence). The CDR3 length is 14 residues. The V and J ends lost 5 bases and 9 bases respectively, with 17 bases between them. CDR3 coding DNA: TGTGCCAGCAGCCCTGACAGTAGGTACGGGCCCCAGCATTTT. Its translation: CASSPDSRYGPQHF.

V and J are TRBV5-6 and TRBJ1-1; no clear D. The V gene lost 2 bases and the J gene lost 6 bases, with 11 bases spanning the gap. Germline V lookup: CDR1 SGHDT, CDR2 YYEEEE. The CDR3 extends over 13 amino acids. DNA for the CDR3: TGTGCCAGCAGCTTAACGTCAGCGGCTGAAGCTTTCTTT. Its protein is CASSLTSAAEAFF.

As DNA, the CDR3 is TGTGCCACCAGTTCAGTAGCGGGGGGGCAATACAATGAGCAGTTCTTC. Amino acid sequence: CATSSVAGGQYNEQFF. The V call is TRBV24-1, the J call TRBJ2-1; 11 bases match TRBD2. CDR3 length: 16 residues. CDR1 KGHDR and CDR2 SFDVKD come from the germline V gene. Germline trimming cut 6 bases from V and 4 bases from J; bases unmatched to any gene: 7.

This clonotype was seen at least ten times. The chain couples TRBV4-1 to TRBJ1-5; 7 nucleotides agree with TRBD1. The germline CDR1 and CDR2 sequences are MGHRA and YSYEKL. The CDR3 length is 15 residues. The J segment lost 2 bases and the V segment lost 3 bases, leaving 4 bases of the junction unmatched. CDR3 sequence reads: CASSQQGVGNQPQHF. In DNA form, the CDR3 reads TGCGCCAGCAGCCAGCAGGGGGTCGGCAATCAGCCCCAGCATTTT.

The chain joins TRBV28 to TRBJ2-4, with TRBD2 matching 14 bases. The CDR3 loop spans 14 amino acids. Germline V gene data show CDR1 as MDHEN and CDR2 as SYDVKM. V was pared by 8 bases and J by 7 bases, with 4 bases of the junction left unmatched. CDR3 loop: CASAGLAGENIQYF. Here the CDR3 DNA reads TGTGCCAGCGCGGGACTAGCGGGAGAGAACATTCAGTACTTC.

This clonotype has a handful of counts. The gene calls are TRBV4-3 and TRBJ2-7; D unclear. Trimming took 0 bases from V and 3 from J, leaving 9 bases between them. Per the germline V gene, CDR1 is LGHNA and CDR2 is YSLEER. This CDR3 is built from 14 residues. CDR3 sequence (DNA): TGCGCCAGCAGCCAAGATATCGAAGGCTACGAGCAGTACTTC. This sequence encodes CASSQDIEGYEQYF.

This clonotype has more than one count but fewer than ten. The chain combines TRBV2 with TRBJ2-5; D is uncertain. The CDR3 extends over 14 amino acids. Germline V CDR1 and CDR2: SNHLY, FYNNEI. V lost 3 bases and J 5 bases, leaving 13 bases between the germline ends. The CDR3 loop is CASSDVNSKETQYF. The CDR3 DNA reads TGTGCCAGCAGTGACGTTAATAGCAAGGAGACCCAGTACTTC.

The rearrangement links TRBV6-2 or TRBV6-3 to TRBJ1-2; D unclear. V was trimmed by 2 bases and J by 8 bases, leaving 12 bases between them. Germline V gene data show CDR1 as MNHEY and CDR2 as SVGEGT. The CDR3 runs to 13 residues. This CDR3 reads CASSYTSADGYTF. Here the CDR3 DNA reads TGTGCCAGCAGTTACACGAGCGCCGACGGCTACACCTTC.

This clonotype was observed a few times. This rearrangement joins TRBV7-2 to TRBJ2-7, with TRBD1 matching 10 bases. There are 16 residues in the CDR3. Trimming cost V 5 bases and J 4 bases; bases outside gene matches: 11. Germline V gene data show CDR1 as SGHTA and CDR2 as FQGNSA. The CDR3 here is CASSRGTGAVGYEQYF. In nucleotides, the CDR3 is TGTGCCAGCAGCCGCGGGACAGGGGCAGTAGGATACGAGCAGTACTTC.

This clonotype has more than one count but fewer than ten. The J gene is TRBJ2-4, the V gene TRBV5-6, with D unresolved. Trimming removed 5 bases from V and 4 bases from J, with 13 bases in between. Germline V lookup: CDR1 SGHDT, CDR2 YYEEEE. This CDR3 is 14 amino acids long. The CDR3 DNA is TGTGCCAGCAGGGTCCTGGCTAGTAAAAACATTCAGTACTTC. This gives the protein CASRVLASKNIQYF.

The chain joins TRBV7-8 to TRBJ2-3; weak D call: TRBD2 (7 bases). This CDR3 spans 16 amino acids. Germline lookup yields CDR1 SGHVS and CDR2 FQNEAQ. With 3 bases removed from V and 3 bases from J, the gap between germline ends came to 16 bases. CDR3 DNA sequence: TGTGCCAGCAGCTTCATAATAGGGGGGGGTACAGATACGCAGTATTTT. This sequence encodes CASSFIIGGGTDTQYF.

This clonotype showed up just a few times. This chain uses TRBV13 with TRBJ2-3; no reliable D call. Germline lookup yields CDR1 PRHDT and CDR2 FYEKMQ (reference sequence). This CDR3 spans 14 amino acids. V was trimmed by 5 bases and J by 2 bases, leaving 11 bases between them. Here the CDR3 DNA reads TGTGCCAGCAGCCAAAGTCCCCCCACAGATACGCAGTATTTT. It is translated as CASSQSPPTDTQYF.